This TCR beta chain was profiled in a study of T-cell memory formation after mild COVID-19. Germline trimming cut 3 bases from V and 1 base from J; bases unmatched to any gene: 5. The CDR3 runs 14 residues. The germline CDR1 and CDR2 sequences are DFQATT and SNEGSKA (reference sequence). Constant-segment primers served in 5'RACE that generated TCR alpha and TCR beta cDNA libraries bearing sample barcodes and UMIs. TCRdb re-called the 5' RACE reads with MiXCR, one entry per CDR3 protein. Of more than 350,000 distinct CDR3 sequences listed, under 25% are singletons. The sequenced sample consisted of PBMCs or a T cell subset sorted from them (not recorded which). The genes are TRBV20-1 and TRBJ2-5; 7 bases are shared with TRBD2. The receptor's source is an adult woman who had mild COVID-19 (a few samples of this study predate the infection). Cell type and time point are not known. This CDR3 is CSARLAGVQETQYF. CDR3 coding DNA: TGCAGTGCTAGGCTCGCGGGGGTCCAAGAGACCCAGTACTTC.